These 22 T cell receptor beta chains came from one sample sequenced in a study of blood T cell repertoires in COVID-19. Sequenced by immunoSEQ multiplex PCR; TCRdb stores in-frame clones only, minus some. The table has over 250,000 clones, less than 90% seen once. Sequencing was performed on peripheral blood. The receptors come from a human donor in a cohort sampled during active COVID-19.

V gene TRBV11-2 combines with J gene TRBJ2-2, with 10 positions matching TRBD2. The CDR3 has 15 amino acids. With 5 bases clipped from V and 5 bases from J, the junction kept 5 bases outside the gene matches. Per the germline V gene, CDR1 is SGHAT and CDR2 is FQNNGV. This CDR3 reads CASSVLAGVTGELFF. CDR3 sequence (DNA): TGTGCCAGCAGCGTTCTAGCGGGAGTAACCGGGGAGCTGTTTTTT.

The chain recombines TRBV3-1 (or the pseudogene TRBV3-2) with TRBJ2-5, with D possibly being TRBD2 (5 bases). Looked up from germline, CDR1 is LGHDT and CDR2 is YNNKEL (reference sequence). V was pared by 3 bases and J by 2 bases, with 7 bases between. The CDR3 loop spans 13 amino acids. The CDR3 spells CASSQLAQETQYF. The CDR3 bases are TGTGCCAGCAGCCAGCTAGCTCAAGAGACCCAGTACTTC.

In regard to this clone: In the same sample, other DNA sequences code for this CDR3. This sequence joins TRBV7-2 and TRBJ2-1, with 7 positions matching TRBD2. J gave up 9 bases and V 3 bases, and 5 bases lay outside the gene matches. CDR3 size: 13 residues. Germline lookup yields CDR1 SGHTA and CDR2 FQGNSA. CDR3 protein: CASSFAGVGEQFF. CDR3 nucleotide sequence: TGTGCCAGCAGCTTCGCGGGGGTGGGTGAGCAGTTCTTC.

The V call is TRBV15, the J call TRBJ2-2, with 12 bases fitting TRBD2. After removal of 2 bases from V and 6 bases from J, the junction contained 7 bases not matched to a gene. The germline gives CDR1 LNHNV, CDR2 YYDKDF (reference sequence). This CDR3 spans 17 amino acids. CDR3 residues: CATSRMRTSGTPGELFF. CDR3 bases: TGTGCCACCAGCAGAATGCGGACTAGCGGGACCCCCGGGGAGCTGTTTTTT.

V is TRBV19 and J is TRBJ1-4; 7 nucleotides agree with TRBD1. The CDR3 has 14 residues. J was trimmed by 6 bases and V by 6 bases; bases with no gene match: 7. The germline gives CDR1 LNHDA, CDR2 SQIVND (reference sequence). The CDR3 bases are TGTGCCAGTAGCCCGGGACAGACGCATGAAAAACTGTTTTTT. It codes for CASSPGQTHEKLFF.

The count of this clone is one. V usage is TRBV5-1 and J usage is TRBJ2-2, with TRBD1 identical over 8 bases. The length of the CDR3 is 16 residues. Losses at the gene ends were 4 bases for V and 4 bases for J; bases not matched to a gene: 9. Germline V gene sequence: CDR1 SGHRS, CDR2 YFSETQ. CDR3 protein: CASSLDRGGSTGELFF. The CDR3 DNA is TGCGCCAGCAGCCTAGACAGGGGTGGAAGCACCGGGGAGCTGTTTTTT.

Note on this clone: Other DNA sequences in the sample encode the same CDR3. The genes are TRBV6-5 and TRBJ2-7; 8 bases are shared with TRBD2. V shed 0 bases, J shed 2 bases, and the junction held 3 bases outside the gene matches. The V gene's germline CDR1 is MNHEY and CDR2 SVGAGI. This CDR3 is built from 15 residues. This CDR3 reads CASSYSQREPYEQYF. The CDR3 DNA is TGTGCCAGCAGTTACTCACAGCGGGAGCCCTACGAGCAGTACTTC.

CDR3 sequence: CASSPSDRGYNEQFF. DNA of the CDR3: TGTGCCAGCAGCCCGTCGGACAGGGGCTACAATGAGCAGTTCTTC. V is TRBV3-1 (or the pseudogene TRBV3-2) and J is TRBJ2-1, with TRBD1 matching 9 bases. V gave up 4 bases and J gave up 3 bases; unmatched junction bases: 4. This CDR3 contains 15 residues. Germline V lookup: CDR1 LGHDT, CDR2 YNNKEL (reference sequence).

The rearrangement uses TRBV28 and TRBJ1-5; D is perhaps TRBD1 (5 bases). Germline V gene lookup returns CDR1 MDHEN and CDR2 SYDVKM. V lost 3 bases, J lost 6 bases, and 12 bases lay in between. CDR3 length equals 14 residues. The CDR3: CASSLGPRSQPQHF. The DNA of the CDR3 is TGTGCCAGCAGTTTGGGGCCCCGATCTCAGCCCCAGCATTTT.

V usage is TRBV28 and J usage is TRBJ2-7, with D tentatively TRBD2 (6 bases). Between the trimmed V and J ends, which lost 5 bases and 7 bases, there was a span of 12 bases. This CDR3 has 12 residues. The V gene's germline CDR1 is MDHEN and CDR2 SYDVKM. In nucleotides, the CDR3 is TGTGCCAGCAGTCCCCCCGGGGGTGAGCAGTACTTC. Amino acids: CASSPPGGEQYF.

The rearrangement uses TRBV12-3 or TRBV12-4 and TRBJ2-5; D unresolved. V gave up 5 bases and J gave up 3 bases, with 7 bases separating them. CDR3 size: 12 residues. CDR3 bases: TGTGCCAGCAGTCAACAGAAAGAGACCCAGTACTTC. This codes for CASSQQKETQYF.

This chain connects TRBV18 to TRBJ1-3; TRBD1 aligns across 7 bases. CDR1 is KGHSH, CDR2 LQKENI, per germline. Trimming at V came to 4 bases and at J to 6 bases, leaving 9 bases not matched to a gene. The CDR3 contains 15 residues. CDR3 region: CASSHDTGASNTIYF. The CDR3 nucleotides are TGTGCCAGCTCACACGATACAGGGGCCTCAAACACCATATATTTT.

The chain combines TRBV4-1 with TRBJ1-6; D is possibly TRBD1 (6 bases). The CDR3 totals 16 residues. Germline loops: CDR1 MGHRA, CDR2 YSYEKL. V was pared by 1 base and J by 9 bases, with 16 bases between. CDR3 sequence: CASSQVLQGSSSPLHF. CDR3 nucleotides: TGCGCCAGCAGCCAAGTACTACAGGGAAGTAGTTCACCCCTCCACTTT.

The V gene is TRBV3-1 (or the pseudogene TRBV3-2), the J gene TRBJ1-1; 8 bases are a match to TRBD1. CDR3 length: 14 amino acids. The germline gives CDR1 LGHDT, CDR2 YNNKEL (reference sequence). V was clipped by 2 bases and J by 4 bases; unmatched bases: 3. CDR3 sequence (DNA): TGTGCCAGCAGCCAACAGGGGGCCGTCACTGAAGCTTTCTTT. This sequence encodes CASSQQGAVTEAFF.

CDR3 amino acids: CASSQRGGYGNTEAFF. The DNA for the CDR3 is TGTGCCAGCAGCCAACGGGGGGGTTACGGGAACACTGAAGCTTTCTTT. The chain joins TRBV7-9 to TRBJ1-1; TRBD1 is a possible D gene (5 bases). Trimming left V 5 bases short and J 1 base short, with 17 bases between. Germline CDR1 and CDR2: SEHNR and FQNEAQ (reference sequence). The CDR3 length is 16 residues.

The chain combines TRBV4-1 with TRBJ1-1, with D possibly matching TRBD1 (6 bases). With 4 bases removed from V and 1 base from J, the gap between germline ends came to 10 bases. Looked up from germline, CDR1 is MGHRA and CDR2 is YSYEKL. This CDR3 has 14 amino acids. CDR3 in DNA: TGCGCCAGCAGCCGCTCGACAGGGAACACTGAAGCTTTCTTT. Its translation: CASSRSTGNTEAFF.

The chain employs TRBV3-1 (or the pseudogene TRBV3-2) and TRBJ1-2; 12 bases align to TRBD1. V gave up 2 bases and J gave up 7 bases; unmatched junction bases: 5. The CDR3 length is 15 residues. CDR1 is LGHDT, CDR2 YNNKEL, per germline (reference sequence). CDR3 nucleotide sequence: TGTGCCAGCAGCCAACCGGGACAGGGGGCCTCTGGCTACACCTTC. Translation: CASSQPGQGASGYTF.

This rearrangement joins TRBV20-1 to TRBJ2-7; D perhaps matches TRBD2 (5 bases). Germline CDR1 is DFQATT and CDR2 is SNEGSKA (reference sequence). The CDR3 has 11 residues. V was trimmed by 3 bases and J by 6 bases, leaving 9 bases between them. The CDR3 loop reads CSASGVGEQYF. DNA of the CDR3: TGCAGTGCTAGCGGGGTCGGCGAGCAGTACTTC.

The chain carries TRBV24-1 and TRBJ2-1, with a weak D call TRBD2 (6 bases). With 5 bases removed from V and 5 bases from J, the gap between germline ends came to 12 bases. The CDR3 has 14 residues. Germline CDR1 reads KGHDR; CDR2 reads SFDVKD. As DNA, the CDR3 is TGTGCCACCAGTGCTCCGGGAGACCACAATGAGCAGTTCTTC. Its translation: CATSAPGDHNEQFF.

The J gene is TRBJ2-3, the V gene TRBV11-2; tentative D call: TRBD2 (6 bases). This CDR3 spans 14 amino acids. V lost 5 bases to trimming and J lost 2 bases, with 11 bases between them. Germline CDR1 SGHAT, CDR2 FQNNGV. The CDR3 reads CASSLGLNTDTQYF. In DNA, the CDR3 is TGTGCCAGCAGCCTTGGACTAAACACAGATACGCAGTATTTT. Looking up the rest from reference TRBV11-2 and TRBJ2-3 gives the full variable domain: EAGVAQSPRYKIIEKRQSVAFWCNPISGHATLYWYQQILGQGPKLLIQFQNNGVVDDSQLPKDRFSAERLKGVDSTLKIQPAKLEDSAVYLCASSLGLNTDTQYFGPGTRLTVL.

Here the CDR3 DNA reads TGTGCCAGTAGTATAGATATGGGAGCGGGGGTGAACACCGGGGAGCTGTTTTTT. Translated: CASSIDMGAGVNTGELFF. The rearrangement links TRBV19 to TRBJ2-2, with 8 nucleotides matching TRBD2. The germline gives CDR1 LNHDA, CDR2 SQIVND (reference sequence). V shed 0 bases and J 1 base; nucleotides not matched to a gene: 7. This CDR3 contains 18 residues.

The CDR3 is CAWSPPGLAPSGYEQYF. The CDR3 DNA is TGTGCCTGGAGCCCACCGGGACTAGCGCCAAGTGGTTACGAGCAGTACTTC. The chain uses TRBV30 and TRBJ2-7; 10 positions match TRBD2. V dropped 3 bases and J dropped 4; count of bases not matched to a gene: 15. The germline V gene encodes CDR1 GTSNPN and CDR2 SVGIG (reference sequence). This CDR3 comprises 17 residues. Supplemented by reference TRBV30 and TRBJ2-7, the full variable domain reads SQTIHQWPATLVQPVGSPLSLECTVEGTSNPNLYWYRQAAGRGLQLLFYSVGIGQISSEVPQNLSASRPQDRQFILSSKKLLLSDSGFYLCAWSPPGLAPSGYEQYFGPGTRLTVT.